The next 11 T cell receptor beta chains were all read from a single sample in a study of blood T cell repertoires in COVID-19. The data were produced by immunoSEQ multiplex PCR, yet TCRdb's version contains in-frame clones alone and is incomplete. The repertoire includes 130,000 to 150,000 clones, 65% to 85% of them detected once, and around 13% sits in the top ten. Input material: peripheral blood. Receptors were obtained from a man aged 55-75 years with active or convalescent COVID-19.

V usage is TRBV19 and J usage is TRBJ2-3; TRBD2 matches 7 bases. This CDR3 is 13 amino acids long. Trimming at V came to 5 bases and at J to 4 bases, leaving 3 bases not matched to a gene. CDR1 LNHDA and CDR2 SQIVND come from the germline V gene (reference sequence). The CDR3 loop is CASSPAGADTQYF. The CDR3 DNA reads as TGTGCCAGTAGTCCGGCGGGAGCAGATACGCAGTATTTT. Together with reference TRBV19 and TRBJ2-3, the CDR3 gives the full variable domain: DGGITQSPKYLFRKEGQNVTLSCEQNLNHDAMYWYRQDPGQGLRLIYYSQIVNDFQKGDIAEGYSVSREKKESFPLTVTSAQKNPTAFYLCASSPAGADTQYFGPGTRLTVL.

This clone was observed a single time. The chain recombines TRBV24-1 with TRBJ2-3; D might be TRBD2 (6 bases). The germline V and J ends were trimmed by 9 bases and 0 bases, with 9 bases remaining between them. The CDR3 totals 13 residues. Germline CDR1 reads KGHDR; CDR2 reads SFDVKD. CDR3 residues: CATGRRSTDTQYF. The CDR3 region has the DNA TGTGCCACCGGGAGGAGAAGCACAGATACGCAGTATTTT.

CDR3 sequence: CASSFTGPANEKLFF. As DNA, the CDR3 is TGTGCCAGCAGTTTTACAGGGCCGGCTAATGAAAAACTGTTTTTT. The chain couples TRBV28 to TRBJ1-4, with D possibly being TRBD1 (6 bases). This CDR3 has 15 residues. V was clipped by 3 bases and J by 3 bases, with 11 bases between them. CDR1 is MDHEN, CDR2 SYDVKM, per germline.

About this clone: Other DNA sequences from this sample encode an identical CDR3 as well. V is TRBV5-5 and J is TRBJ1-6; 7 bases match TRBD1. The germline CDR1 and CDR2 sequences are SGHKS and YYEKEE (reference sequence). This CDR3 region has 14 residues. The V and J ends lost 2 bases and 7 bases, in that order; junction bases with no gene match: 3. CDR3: CASSLVGGNSPLHF. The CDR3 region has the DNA TGTGCCAGCAGCTTAGTAGGGGGCAATTCACCCCTCCACTTT.

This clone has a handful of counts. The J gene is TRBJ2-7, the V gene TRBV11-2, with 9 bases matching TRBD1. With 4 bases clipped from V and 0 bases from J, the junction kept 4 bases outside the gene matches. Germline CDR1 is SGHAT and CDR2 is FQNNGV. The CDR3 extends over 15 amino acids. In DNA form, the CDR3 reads TGTGCCAGCAGCTACCCGGGACAGGGCTCCTACGAGCAGTACTTC. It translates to CASSYPGQGSYEQYF.

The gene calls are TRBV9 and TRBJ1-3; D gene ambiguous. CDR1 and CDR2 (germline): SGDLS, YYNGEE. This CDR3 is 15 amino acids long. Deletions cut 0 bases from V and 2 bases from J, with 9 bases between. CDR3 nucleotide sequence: TGTGCCAGCAGCGTAGACCAGTCTCCTGGAAACACCATATATTTT. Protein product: CASSVDQSPGNTIYF.

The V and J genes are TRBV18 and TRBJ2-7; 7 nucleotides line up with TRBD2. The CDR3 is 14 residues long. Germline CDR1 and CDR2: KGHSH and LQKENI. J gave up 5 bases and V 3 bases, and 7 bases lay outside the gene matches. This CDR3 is CASSPSQGGNEQYF. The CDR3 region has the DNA TGTGCCAGCTCACCTTCTCAGGGAGGGAACGAGCAGTACTTC.

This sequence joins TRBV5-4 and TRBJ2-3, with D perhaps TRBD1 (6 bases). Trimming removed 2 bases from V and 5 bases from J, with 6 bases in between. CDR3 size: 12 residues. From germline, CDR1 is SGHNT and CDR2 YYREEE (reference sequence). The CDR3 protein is CASSLQGDTQYF. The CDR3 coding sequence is TGTGCCAGCAGCTTACAGGGAGATACGCAGTATTTT.

CDR3 in DNA: TGCGCCAGCAGCCTTTGGGACAGGGACCAAGAGACCCAGTACTTC. This gives the protein CASSLWDRDQETQYF. The chain uses TRBV4-1 and TRBJ2-5; TRBD1 aligns across 9 bases. Germline lookup yields CDR1 MGHRA and CDR2 YSYEKL. Trimming at V came to 4 bases and at J to 0 bases, leaving 3 bases not matched to a gene. CDR3 length: 15 residues.

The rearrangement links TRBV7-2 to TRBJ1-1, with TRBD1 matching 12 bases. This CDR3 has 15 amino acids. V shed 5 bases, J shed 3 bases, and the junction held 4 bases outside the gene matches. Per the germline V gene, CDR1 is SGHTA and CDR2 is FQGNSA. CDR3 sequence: CASSNRDRGHTEAFF. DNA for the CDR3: TGTGCCAGCAGCAACCGGGACAGGGGGCACACTGAAGCTTTCTTT.

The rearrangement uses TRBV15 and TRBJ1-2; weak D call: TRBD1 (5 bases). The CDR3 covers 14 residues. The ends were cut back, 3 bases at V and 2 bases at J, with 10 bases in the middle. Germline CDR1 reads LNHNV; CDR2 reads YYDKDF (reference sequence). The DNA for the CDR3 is TGTGCCACCAGCAGGGACATTGGAAACTATGGCTACACCTTC. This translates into CATSRDIGNYGYTF.